The entry below describes one T cell receptor (beta chain). Its specificity is unknown. This may be a read error: a much more frequent sequence differs by one nucleotide. The sample belongs to a study of blood T cells in healthy people across ages. The wider study: Capture by template switching was about one barcoded beta molecule per two T cells. Whole-study results and caveats: Lack of knowledge of donor CMV status possibly confounded expanded clonotype changes. Observed TCR beta diversity per million T cells went down as age went up. This fall followed a roughly linear course with age.

Using a J-beta primer mix together with a sample-barcoded 5' primer, a second PCR was run for about 6 to 11 cycles. TCRdb fed the 5' RACE reads into MiXCR, producing one record per CDR3 protein. The sample lists some 1.7 million distinct CDR3 sequences; 28% were seen once. Per sample, a minimum of 6.5 million PBMCs were isolated. V gave up 6 bases and J gave up 3 bases, with 14 bases separating them. Germline CDR1 DFQATT, CDR2 SNEGSKA (reference sequence). This CDR3 comprises 13 residues. The sample consisted of blood. The TCR originated in a woman aged 30 to 39 in good health. The chain combines TRBV20-1 with TRBJ1-1, with D hard to call. CDR3 coding DNA: TGCAGTGCAAAACAGAACCTAGACACTGAAGCTTTCTTT. It specifies CSAKQNLDTEAFF.